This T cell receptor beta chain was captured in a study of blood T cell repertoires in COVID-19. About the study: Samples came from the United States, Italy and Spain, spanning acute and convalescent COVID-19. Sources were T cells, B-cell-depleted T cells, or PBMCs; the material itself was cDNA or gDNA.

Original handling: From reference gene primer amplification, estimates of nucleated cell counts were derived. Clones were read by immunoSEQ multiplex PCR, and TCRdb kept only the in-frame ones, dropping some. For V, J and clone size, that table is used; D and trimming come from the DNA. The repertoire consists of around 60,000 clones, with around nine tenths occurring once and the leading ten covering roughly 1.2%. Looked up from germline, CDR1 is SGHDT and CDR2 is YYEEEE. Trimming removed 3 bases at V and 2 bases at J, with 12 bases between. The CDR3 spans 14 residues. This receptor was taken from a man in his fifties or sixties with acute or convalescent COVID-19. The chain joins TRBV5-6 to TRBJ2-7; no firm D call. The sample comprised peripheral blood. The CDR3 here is CASSSAPGTYEQYF. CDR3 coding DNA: TGTGCCAGCAGCTCAGCCCCAGGTACCTACGAGCAGTACTTC.